Shown below are 25 T cell receptor beta chains from a single sample sequenced in a study of human T cells and chemical hapten exposure. TCRdb itself ran the RACE reads through MiXCR, one entry per CDR3 protein. The table lists tens of thousands of distinct CDR3 sequences, roughly 5.4% of them singletons. The time point was: healthy volunteer bleed at 6 weeks. Whole blood, unfractionated, served as the material for total RNA extraction. The sequencing sample was made of whole blood. The receptors come from a human donor in good health. Some clones in this sample may be carry-over from other donors' samples.

This clonotype was detected ten times or more. The rearrangement joins TRBV29-1 to TRBJ1-2; 12 nucleotides line up with TRBD1. Unmatched junction bases numbered 9, after V lost 2 bases and J lost 8 bases. The CDR3 sequence is 15 residues long. From germline, CDR1 is SQVTM and CDR2 ANQGSEA. CDR3 in amino acids: CSVEHTGTGGLGYTF. CDR3 coding DNA: TGCAGCGTTGAACATACCGGGACAGGGGGCCTAGGCTACACCTTC.

This clonotype occurred many times. This chain links TRBV5-1 with TRBJ2-3; D is undetermined. V lost 2 bases, J lost 4 bases, and 8 bases lay in between. This CDR3 is 13 amino acids long. Germline lookup yields CDR1 SGHRS and CDR2 YFSETQ. CDR3: CASSLDFPDTQYF. The CDR3 DNA sequence: TGCGCCAGCAGCTTAGATTTTCCAGATACGCAGTATTTT.

This clonotype was observed many times. The chain links TRBV6-2 or TRBV6-3 to TRBJ1-1, with a weak D call TRBD1 (6 bases). Between the trimmed V and J ends, which lost 2 bases and 8 bases, there was a span of 9 bases. Germline V gene lookup returns CDR1 MNHEY and CDR2 SVGEGT. The CDR3 has 12 residues. The CDR3 DNA follows: TGTGCCAGCAGTTACGGCCAGGGGGAAGCTTTCTTT. It codes for CASSYGQGEAFF.

In its sample, this clonotype was seen many times. The chain uses TRBV4-1 and TRBJ2-5; D uncertain. V was cut by 5 bases and J by 5 bases, with 18 bases left in between. This CDR3 comprises 15 residues. Per germline, CDR1 MGHRA and CDR2 YSYEKL. The CDR3 loop reads CASSMDPRNFETQYF. For the CDR3, the DNA is TGCGCCAGCAGCATGGACCCTCGGAACTTCGAGACCCAGTACTTC.

This clonotype has at least ten counts. The rearrangement joins TRBV28 to TRBJ1-2; TRBD1 agrees at 8 bases. The CDR3 is 16 amino acids. V was clipped by 3 bases and J by 4 bases; unmatched bases: 10. Germline CDR1 reads MDHEN; CDR2 reads SYDVKM. The CDR3 here is CASSLSGQDQLYGYTF. In nucleotides, the CDR3 is TGTGCCAGCAGTTTGTCGGGACAGGACCAGCTCTATGGCTACACCTTC.

This clonotype was recorded many times. The chain carries TRBV2 and TRBJ2-7; tentatively, D is TRBD1 or TRBD2 (6 bases each). The germline CDR1 and CDR2 sequences are SNHLY and FYNNEI. CDR3 length: 14 amino acids. Trimming pared 3 bases from V and 4 bases from J, leaving 13 bases between. The CDR3 region has the DNA TGTGCCAGCAGTGAGTTTGGGGGGCAGTACGAGCAGTACTTC. Its protein is CASSEFGGQYEQYF.

This clonotype has just a few counts. The chain joins TRBV2 to TRBJ2-7, with D unclear. Per the germline V gene, CDR1 is SNHLY and CDR2 is FYNNEI. The CDR3 runs to 13 residues. V was cut by 3 bases and J by 6 bases, with 12 bases left in between. The CDR3 region is CASSDGEPPEQYF. The CDR3 nucleotides read TGTGCCAGCAGTGACGGTGAACCCCCCGAGCAGTACTTC.

This clonotype occurred many times. V and J are TRBV5-1 and TRBJ2-7; D gene unclear. The V end lost 2 bases, the J end lost 5 bases, and 17 bases lay between the germline ends. CDR3 size: 15 residues. Per the germline V gene, CDR1 is SGHRS and CDR2 is YFSETQ. CDR3 coding DNA: TGCGCCAGCAGCTTAAAGGACCCATCCGACCACGAGCAGTACTTC. Encoded protein: CASSLKDPSDHEQYF.

The sample holds a few counts of this clonotype. The chain is built from TRBV2 and TRBJ1-4; 8 bases align to TRBD1. CDR3 length equals 18 residues. The germline CDR1 and CDR2 sequences are SNHLY and FYNNEI. V shed 0 bases, J shed 6 bases, and the junction held 12 bases outside the gene matches. The CDR3 region is CASSEAPHRTGKDEKLFF. Written as DNA, the CDR3 is TGTGCCAGCAGTGAAGCCCCACACCGGACAGGGAAGGATGAAAAACTGTTTTTT.

The sample holds many counts of this clonotype. The rearrangement joins TRBV6-6 to TRBJ2-2; unclear D gene. The germline V gene has CDR1 MNHNY and CDR2 SVGAGI (reference sequence). Between the trimmed V and J ends, which lost 0 bases and 3 bases, there was a span of 8 bases. This CDR3 region has 15 residues. The CDR3 region has the DNA TGTGCCAGCAGTTACTCGAGGAGAGACACCGGGGAGCTGTTTTTT. Amino acid sequence: CASSYSRRDTGELFF.

This clonotype showed up just once. This could be a read error, since a much larger clone is one nucleotide away. V usage is TRBV5-1 and J usage is TRBJ2-6; maybe TRBD1 (6 bases). Per germline, CDR1 SGHRS and CDR2 YFSETQ. The CDR3 runs to 20 residues. The CDR3 spells CASGLDYQDSPFSGANVLTF. Written as DNA, the CDR3 is TGCGCCAGCGGCTTGGATTACCAGGACAGCCCTTTCTCTGGGGCCAACGTCCTGACTTTC.

This clonotype was seen at least ten times. V and J are TRBV7-9 and TRBJ1-4; D is unclear. There are 16 residues in the CDR3. Germline V gene data show CDR1 as SEHNR and CDR2 as FQNEAQ (reference sequence). V shed 0 bases and J shed 8 bases, with 16 bases lying between them. CDR3 bases: TGTGCCAGCAGCTTAGCCCCACAAGCCTTCGGGGAAAAACTGTTTTTT. It encodes CASSLAPQAFGEKLFF.

This clonotype was seen many times. This chain uses TRBV18 with TRBJ1-1, with D possibly TRBD1 on 5 matching bases. V was shortened by 3 bases and J by 11 bases, with 13 bases between the two germline ends. Germline values: CDR1 KGHSH, CDR2 LQKENI. The CDR3 is 12 residues long. The CDR3: CASSPGLVGAFF. CDR3 bases: TGTGCCAGCTCACCGGGACTCGTTGGGGCTTTCTTT.

The chain uses TRBV7-2 and TRBJ2-1; 11 nucleotides match TRBD2. This CDR3 contains 16 residues. With 5 bases clipped from V and 8 bases from J, the junction kept 11 bases outside the gene matches. Germline V gene data show CDR1 as SGHTA and CDR2 as FQGNSA. As DNA, the CDR3 is TGTGCCAGCAGCCCTTTAGCGGGGGGGTTGGGCGATGAGCAGTTCTTC. It is translated as CASSPLAGGLGDEQFF.

This clonotype occurred many times. The CDR3 loop is CASSLGPGSSYEQYF. The CDR3 DNA follows: TGTGCCAGCAGTTTAGGCCCGGGGAGCTCCTACGAGCAGTACTTC. This chain joins TRBV28 and TRBJ2-7, with TRBD2 as a possible D gene (5 bases). The CDR3 is 15 amino acids. Trimming removed 2 bases at V and 0 bases at J, with 11 bases between. Germline CDR1 reads MDHEN; CDR2 reads SYDVKM.

This clonotype was counted only a few times. This sequence joins TRBV12-3 or TRBV12-4 and TRBJ2-7; 11 bases map to TRBD1. The CDR3 consists of 15 residues. Germline trimming cut 6 bases from V and 3 bases from J; bases unmatched to any gene: 7. CDR3 nucleotides: TGTGCCAGCAGACCCGGGACAGGGGGAAGCTACGAGCAGTACTTC. Translated, it gives CASRPGTGGSYEQYF.

To note about this clonotype: Possible read error: a much larger clone is one base away. V and J are TRBV28 and TRBJ2-6, with D unresolved. Germline CDR1 is MDHEN and CDR2 is SYDVKM. V was cut by 6 bases and J by 0 bases, with 18 bases left in between. The CDR3 spans 18 residues. CDR3 protein: CASRNGLARVSGANVLTF. The CDR3 DNA sequence: TGTGCCAGCAGGAACGGGTTAGCTCGGGTCTCTGGGGCCAACGTCCTGACTTTC.

This clonotype was detected a few times. V is TRBV6-1 and J is TRBJ2-7; D unresolved. The CDR3 is 13 amino acids. V lost 4 bases and J 3 bases, leaving 10 bases between the germline ends. In germline, CDR1 is MNHNS, CDR2 SASEGT. The CDR3 DNA sequence: TGTGCCAGCAGTGGAACGGTGGGCTACGAGCAGTACTTC. Amino acid sequence: CASSGTVGYEQYF.

This clonotype was picked up many times. The chain carries TRBV29-1 and TRBJ2-5; D remains unclear. The CDR3 sequence is 12 residues long. Germline values: CDR1 SQVTM, CDR2 ANQGSEA. V lost 6 bases, J lost 4 bases, and 12 bases lay in between. For the CDR3, the DNA is TGCAGCGTCCCCCTTTCTGGAGAGACCCAGTACTTC. It is translated as CSVPLSGETQYF.

This clonotype has just a few counts. In DNA, the CDR3 is TGTGCCAGTAGTACCGGCTCCCCTAACTATGGCTACACCTTC. Residues: CASSTGSPNYGYTF. The V and J genes are TRBV19 and TRBJ1-2; D is unresolved. The V end lost 4 bases, the J end lost 0 bases, and 9 bases lay between the germline ends. The germline CDR1 and CDR2 sequences are LNHDA and SQIVND (reference sequence). This CDR3 comprises 14 residues. Using reference TRBV19 and TRBJ1-2 for the parts outside the CDR3, the full variable domain is DGGITQSPKYLFRKEGQNVTLSCEQNLNHDAMYWYRQDPGQGLRLIYYSQIVNDFQKGDIAEGYSVSREKKESFPLTVTSAQKNPTAFYLCASSTGSPNYGYTFGSGTRLTVV.

The rearrangement uses TRBV18 and TRBJ1-3; TRBD1 is a possible D gene (6 bases). The CDR3 sequence is 15 residues long. The germline gives CDR1 KGHSH, CDR2 LQKENI. Between the trimmed V and J ends, which lost 2 bases and 4 bases, there was a span of 12 bases. The CDR3 region has the DNA TGTGCCAGCTCACCAAACAGGGACCTCGGAAACACCATATATTTT. Translated, it gives CASSPNRDLGNTIYF. Combining the CDR3 with reference TRBV18 and TRBJ1-3 gives the whole variable domain NAGVMQNPRHLVRRRGQEARLRCSPMKGHSHVYWYRQLPEEGLKFMVYLQKENIIDESGMPKERFSAEFPKEGPSILRIQQVVRGDSAAYFCASSPNRDLGNTIYFGEGSWLTVV.

This clonotype was recorded many times. The chain recombines TRBV6-5 with TRBJ2-3; 11 positions match TRBD2. V lost 5 bases and J lost 5; bases outside the gene matches: 6. The CDR3 totals 15 residues. Germline V gene sequence: CDR1 MNHEY, CDR2 SVGAGI. The CDR3 protein is CASSTLAGGLDTQYF. The CDR3 nucleotides read TGTGCCAGCAGTACCTTAGCGGGGGGGCTAGATACGCAGTATTTT.

By sample fraction, this clonotype is medium-sized (0.01 to 0.1%). This chain joins TRBV29-1 and TRBJ2-1; 13 nucleotides match TRBD2. CDR1 is SQVTM and CDR2 is ANQGSEA in the germline V gene. The CDR3 totals 15 residues. Trimming at V came to 1 base and at J to 8 bases, leaving 5 bases not matched to a gene. CDR3 nucleotide sequence: TGCAGCGTTGAAGGGACTAGCGGGGGTAAGGATGAGCAGTTCTTC. It is translated as CSVEGTSGGKDEQFF.

This clonotype came up a few times. The V and J genes are TRBV20-1 and TRBJ1-1; D gene ambiguous. Germline V gene lookup returns CDR1 DFQATT and CDR2 SNEGSKA (reference sequence). Trimming stripped 6 bases from V and 1 base from J, with 15 bases between. The CDR3 runs 14 residues. Written as DNA, the CDR3 is TGCAGTGCCACCCCATCCTTCTGGAACACTGAAGCTTTCTTT. Amino acids: CSATPSFWNTEAFF.

This clonotype has ten or more counts. The gene calls are TRBV4-1 and TRBJ1-5, with D possibly matching TRBD1 (6 bases). V shed 4 bases and J shed 0 bases, with 10 bases lying between them. The CDR3 has 15 amino acids. Per germline, CDR1 MGHRA and CDR2 YSYEKL. Written as DNA, the CDR3 is TGCGCCAGCAGCCTAAGGACAGATAGCAATCAGCCCCAGCATTTT. Translation: CASSLRTDSNQPQHF.